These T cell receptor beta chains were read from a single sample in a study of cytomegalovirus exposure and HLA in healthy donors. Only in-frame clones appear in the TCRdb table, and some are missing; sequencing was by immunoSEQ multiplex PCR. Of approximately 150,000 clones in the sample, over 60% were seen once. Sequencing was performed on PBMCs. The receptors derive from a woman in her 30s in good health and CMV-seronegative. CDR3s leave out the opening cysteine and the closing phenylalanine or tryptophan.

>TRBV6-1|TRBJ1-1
ASSAGYDTEAF
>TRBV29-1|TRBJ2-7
SARAGNPYEQY
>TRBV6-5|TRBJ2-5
ASSRTEGRQETQY
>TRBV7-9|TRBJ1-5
ASRAANSNQPQH
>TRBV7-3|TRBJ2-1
ASSLGDRRNEQF
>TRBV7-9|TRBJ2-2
ASSSNRAANTGELF
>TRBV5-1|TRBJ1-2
ASSGGAGGVDYGYT
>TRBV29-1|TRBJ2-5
SVRTAGVQETQY
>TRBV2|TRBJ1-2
ASSVQGNYGYT
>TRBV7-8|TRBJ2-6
ASSSRPGPSGGANVLT
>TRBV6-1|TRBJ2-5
ASSQTRGGETQY
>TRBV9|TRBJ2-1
ASSPTGTSSNEQF
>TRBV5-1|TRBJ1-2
ASSGGQATNYGYT
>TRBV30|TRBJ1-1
AWSPPGGRAEAF
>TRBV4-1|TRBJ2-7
ASSLRRTGTHEQY
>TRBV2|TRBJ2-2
ASRVTGSNTGELF
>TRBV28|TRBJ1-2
ASSPPLLGYT
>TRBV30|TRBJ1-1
AWGVLQGTEAF
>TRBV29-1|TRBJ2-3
SVVFDNTDTQY
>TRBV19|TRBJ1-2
ASSIQGGFIGYT
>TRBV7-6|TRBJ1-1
ASSPRRGHWGTEAF
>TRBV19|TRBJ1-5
ASSSRGRDNQPQH
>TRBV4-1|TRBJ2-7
ASSHIGQGTKEQY
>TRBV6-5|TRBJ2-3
ASSYVRGTPTDTQY
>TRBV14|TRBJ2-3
ASSQGSGPRGTDTQY
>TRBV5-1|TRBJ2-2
ASSLETGPRTGELF
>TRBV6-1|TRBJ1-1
ASSDLDIATEAF
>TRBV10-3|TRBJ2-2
AISEVTGGPGELF
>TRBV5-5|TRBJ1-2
ASSPPGRGTGGYT